Listed here are 5 T cell receptor beta chains from one sample, sequenced in a study of lymphopenia after photon versus proton radiotherapy. Generated by immunoSEQ multiplex PCR, the TCRdb table keeps only in-frame clones and is missing some. The table includes around 50,000 clones, approximately 84% detected once. The sample here was peripheral blood, taken from a patient treated with proton-based radiotherapy. The receptors were gathered from a man aged 55 to 70 with pancreatic cancer.

The chain links TRBV7-9 to TRBJ2-7; a possible D gene is TRBD1 (7 bases). The length of the CDR3 is 17 residues. Germline CDR1 reads SEHNR; CDR2 reads FQNEAQ (reference sequence). Trimming left V 5 bases short and J 6 bases short, with 26 bases between. The DNA of the CDR3 is TGTGCCAGCAGCCCCCCCCGGATAGGCGGGACAGTCCCCGAGCAGTACTTC. It codes for CASSPPRIGGTVPEQYF.

The chain combines TRBV27 with TRBJ2-2, with D tentatively TRBD1 (6 bases). V dropped 4 bases and J dropped 3 bases, with 9 bases sitting between them. The CDR3 spans 14 residues. Germline V gene data show CDR1 as MNHEY and CDR2 as SMNVEV (reference sequence). The CDR3 reads CASSSQGYTGELFF. The CDR3 DNA reads TGTGCCAGCAGTTCACAGGGATACACCGGGGAGCTGTTTTTT.

This chain links TRBV9 with TRBJ2-2; TRBD1 agrees at 9 bases. The CDR3 extends over 20 amino acids. Trimming at V came to 3 bases and at J to 7 bases, leaving 22 bases not matched to a gene. Germline V gives CDR1 SGDLS, CDR2 YYNGEE. The CDR3: CASSAPYRDRAFTPHGELFF. Written as DNA, the CDR3 is TGTGCCAGCAGCGCCCCCTACCGGGACAGGGCCTTTACCCCACACGGGGAGCTGTTTTTT.

This clone has just one count. The rearrangement links TRBV15 to TRBJ2-1; 7 bases fit TRBD1. CDR3 length: 15 residues. V trimming: 1 base; J trimming: 6 bases; junction bases outside the gene matches: 6. The V gene's germline CDR1 is LNHNV and CDR2 YYDKDF (reference sequence). CDR3 nucleotide sequence: TGTGCCACCAGCAGAGGTGGGACAGCCCTCAATGAGCAGTTCTTC. This gives the protein CATSRGGTALNEQFF.

About this clone: The same CDR3 can be traced to other DNA sequences in this sample. The J gene is TRBJ2-3, the V gene TRBV28; 12 bases are shared with TRBD1. J was trimmed by 3 bases and V by 6 bases; bases with no gene match: 7. In germline, CDR1 is MDHEN, CDR2 SYDVKM. This CDR3 comprises 16 residues. CDR3 residues: CASSLPGQGATDTQYF. The CDR3 DNA is TGTGCCAGCAGCTTGCCGGGACAGGGGGCAACAGATACGCAGTATTTT.